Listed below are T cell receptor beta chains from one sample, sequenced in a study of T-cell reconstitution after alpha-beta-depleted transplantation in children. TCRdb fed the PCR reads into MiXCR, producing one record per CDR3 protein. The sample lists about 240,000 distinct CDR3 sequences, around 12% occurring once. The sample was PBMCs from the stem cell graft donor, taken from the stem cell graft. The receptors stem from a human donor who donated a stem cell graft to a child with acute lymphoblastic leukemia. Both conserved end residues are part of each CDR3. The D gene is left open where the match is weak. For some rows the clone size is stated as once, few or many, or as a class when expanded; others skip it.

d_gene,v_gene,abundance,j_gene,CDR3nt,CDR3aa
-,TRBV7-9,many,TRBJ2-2,TGTGCCAGCAGCTCGTGGACTCCGCAGAACACCGGGGAGCTGTTTTTT,CASSSWTPQNTGELFF
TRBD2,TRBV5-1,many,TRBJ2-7,TGCGCCAGCAGCACCGGACTAGCCCAGGAGTACTTC,CASSTGLAQEYF
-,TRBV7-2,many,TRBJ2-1,TGTGCCAGCAGCGGGCGGAGCCGCTCCTACAATGAGCAGTTCTTC,CASSGRSRSYNEQFF
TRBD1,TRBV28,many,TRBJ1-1,TGTGCCAGCAAAATACAGGGGGCGTTGGGCACTGAAGCTTTCTTT,CASKIQGALGTEAFF
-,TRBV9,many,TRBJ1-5,TGTGCCAGCAGCGTAGGGGGACCCAATCAGCCCCAGCATTTT,CASSVGGPNQPQHF
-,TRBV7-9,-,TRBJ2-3,TGTGCCAGCAGTTCACCGATCCAGGGCCGAGATACGCAGTATTTT,CASSSPIQGRDTQYF
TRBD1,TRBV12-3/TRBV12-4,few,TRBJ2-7,TGTGCCAGCAGCGAAGAGGGAAGGACAGGGGCCTACGAGCAGTACTTC,CASSEEGRTGAYEQYF
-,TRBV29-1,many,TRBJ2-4,TGCAGCGTAGGGAACCGGGACAAACAGTACTTC,CSVGNRDKQYF
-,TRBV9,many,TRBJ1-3,TGTGCCAGCAGCGTAGAGGACCAAAACACCATATATTTT,CASSVEDQNTIYF
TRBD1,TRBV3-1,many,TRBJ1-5,TGTGCCAGCAGCCCCGGGACAGGGAGGAGGGAGCCCCAGCATTTT,CASSPGTGRREPQHF
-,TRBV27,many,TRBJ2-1,TGTGCCAGCAGTTTAACAGGGTTGAATGAGCAGTTCTTC,CASSLTGLNEQFF
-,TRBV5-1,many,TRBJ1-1,TGCGCCAGCAGCTTGGGAGGACATCCTGAAGCTTTCTTT,CASSLGGHPEAFF
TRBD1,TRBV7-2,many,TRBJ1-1,TGTGCCAGCAGCCCTTACAGGGGAGGGTACACTGAAGCTTTCTTT,CASSPYRGGYTEAFF
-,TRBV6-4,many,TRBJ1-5,TGTGCCAGCAGTCTACCTAAGGAGCCCCAGCATTTT,CASSLPKEPQHF
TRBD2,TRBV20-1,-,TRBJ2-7,TGCAGTGCTAGTTCCGTCGGGACTAGCGGGAGGCCCTACGAGCAGTACTTC,CSASSVGTSGRPYEQYF
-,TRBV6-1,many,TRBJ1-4,TGTGCCAGCAGCCGGTTTGGGGAGAGAGGTGAAAAACTGTTTTTT,CASSRFGERGEKLFF
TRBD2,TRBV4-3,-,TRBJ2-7,TGCGCCAGCAGCCAGGGGGTGGGGACTAGCGCCGCTTACGAGCAGTACTTC,CASSQGVGTSAAYEQYF
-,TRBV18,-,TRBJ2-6,TGTGCCAGCTCACCTGAAGTGCCCGGGGCCAACGGCCTGACTTTC,CASSPEVPGANGLTF
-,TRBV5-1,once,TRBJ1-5,TGCGCCAGCAGCTTGCGCCCACAGGGTTCCGATCAGCCCCAGCATTTT,CASSLRPQGSDQPQHF
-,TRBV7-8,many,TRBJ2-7,TGTGCCAGCAGCTTAGCTGAGGATACCCCAAGGAGCTCCTACGAGCAGTACTTC,CASSLAEDTPRSSYEQYF
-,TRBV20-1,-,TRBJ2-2,TGCAGTGCTAGTATTCGGGGGACCCCCGGGGACACCGGGGAGCTGTTTTTT,CSASIRGTPGDTGELFF
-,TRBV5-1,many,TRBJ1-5,TGCGCCAGCAGCTTATCCGGGACAAGCAATCAGCCCCAGCATTTT,CASSLSGTSNQPQHF
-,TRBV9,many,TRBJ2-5,TGTGCCAGCAGCGTTGGGGTCCGAGAAGAGACCCAGTACTTC,CASSVGVREETQYF
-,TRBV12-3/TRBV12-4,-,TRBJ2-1,TGTGCCAGCAATTCGGGCCTAGCTCGCGCCTACAATGAGCAGTTCTTC,CASNSGLARAYNEQFF
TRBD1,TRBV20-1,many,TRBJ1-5,TGCAGTGTCGCCGAGACAGGGGGCAGTTGGAGCAATCAGCCCCAGCATTTT,CSVAETGGSWSNQPQHF
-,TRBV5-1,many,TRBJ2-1,TGCGCCAGCAGCTTGGGTAGGGTTAACTACAATGAGCAGTTCTTC,CASSLGRVNYNEQFF
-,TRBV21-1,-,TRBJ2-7,TGTGCCAGCAGCTCCTGGGGGAGGGACTCCTACGAGCAGTACTTC,CASSSWGRDSYEQYF
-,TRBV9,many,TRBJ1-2,TGTGCCAGCAGCGTAGTGACAACTAACTATGGCTACACCTTC,CASSVVTTNYGYTF
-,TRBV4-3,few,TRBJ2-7,TGCGCCAGCAGCCACGAAAGCGCCGGACTGTACGAGCAGTACTTC,CASSHESAGLYEQYF
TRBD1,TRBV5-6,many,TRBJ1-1,TGTGCCAGCAGCTCTAGGACAGGGCTTGAAGCTTTCTTT,CASSSRTGLEAFF
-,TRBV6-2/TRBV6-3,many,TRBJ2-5,TGTGCCAGCAGCCGGGAAGCCGGGGCGGGGACCCAGTACTTC,CASSREAGAGTQYF
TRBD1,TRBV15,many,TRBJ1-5,TGTGCCACCAGCACAGGGGGCTCCCAGCCCCAGCATTTT,CATSTGGSQPQHF
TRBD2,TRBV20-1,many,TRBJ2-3,TGCAGTCCCCGAGCTGGACTAGTCACAGATACGCAGTATTTT,CSPRAGLVTDTQYF
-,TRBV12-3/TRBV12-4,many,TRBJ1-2,TGTGCCAGCAGACCTGCACAGAACTATGGCTACACCTTC,CASRPAQNYGYTF
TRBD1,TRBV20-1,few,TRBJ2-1,TGCAGTGCTACCCATGCGGACAGGGCGGTTTACAATGAGCAGTTCTTC,CSATHADRAVYNEQFF
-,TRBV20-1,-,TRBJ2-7,TGCAGTGCTAGAGAGGACATAATCTCCTACGAGCAGTACTTC,CSAREDIISYEQYF
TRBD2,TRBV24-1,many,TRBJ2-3,TGTGCCACCAACGGACTAGCGGGAGCAAAGCTGGAAGTTACAGATACGCAGTATTTT,CATNGLAGAKLEVTDTQYF
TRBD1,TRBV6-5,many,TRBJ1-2,TGTGCCAGCCTTGAGGACAGGGGGTATGGCTACACCTTC,CASLEDRGYGYTF
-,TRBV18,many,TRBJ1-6,TGTGCCAGCTCCGCGAATACGGGATATAATTCACCCCTCCACTTT,CASSANTGYNSPLHF
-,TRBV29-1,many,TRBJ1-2,TGCAGCGTTGAAGATCCAACCACTAACTATGGCTACACCTTC,CSVEDPTTNYGYTF
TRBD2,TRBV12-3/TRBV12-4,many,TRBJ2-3,TGTGCCAGCACCCCACTAGCGGGAGGAACAGATACGCAGTATTTT,CASTPLAGGTDTQYF
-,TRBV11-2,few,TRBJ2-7,TGTGCCAGCAGCTTAGAGTGGGGCGAGCAGTACTTC,CASSLEWGEQYF
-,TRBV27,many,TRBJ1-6,TGTGCCAGCAGTTTGGAGGGACCGGGCGATTCACCCCTCCACTTT,CASSLEGPGDSPLHF
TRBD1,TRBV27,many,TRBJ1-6,TGTGCCAGCAGTTATGGGACAGCTTCACCCCTCCACTTT,CASSYGTASPLHF
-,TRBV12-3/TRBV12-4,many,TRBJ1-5,TGTGCCAGCAGTTTAGCGGTAGTCGGAAACCGTCAGCCCCAGCATTTT,CASSLAVVGNRQPQHF
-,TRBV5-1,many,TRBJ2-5,TGCGCCAGCAGCAAGACTGCCGAAGAGACCCAGTACTTC,CASSKTAEETQYF
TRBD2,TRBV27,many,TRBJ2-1,TGTGCCAGCAGTTTAGGCCTAGCGGGAAGGAATGAGCAGTTCTTC,CASSLGLAGRNEQFF
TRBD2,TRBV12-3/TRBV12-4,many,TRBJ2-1,TGTGCCAGCAGTCCTAGCGGCCCCTACAATGAGCAGTTCTTC,CASSPSGPYNEQFF
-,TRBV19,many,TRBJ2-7,TGTGCCAGTAGTACTATTCAGACAGAGCTCCAACGGTACGAGCAGTACTTC,CASSTIQTELQRYEQYF
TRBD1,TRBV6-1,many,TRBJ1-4,TGTGCCAGCAGTGAAGCGACCGGGACAGGGTTGGAAAAACTGTTTTTT,CASSEATGTGLEKLFF
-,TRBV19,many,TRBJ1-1,TGTGCCAGTAGTATCGGCGGGACGAACACTGAAGCTTTCTTT,CASSIGGTNTEAFF
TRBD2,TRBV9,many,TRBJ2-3,TGTGCCAGCAGCGTAGGTCTAGCGGGGTACACAGATACGCAGTATTTT,CASSVGLAGYTDTQYF
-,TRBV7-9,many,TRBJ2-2,TGTGCCAGCACATCTGGTGGCGGGGAGCTGTTTTTT,CASTSGGGELFF
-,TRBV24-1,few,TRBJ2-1,TGTGCCACCAGTGGTTGGGGGGTGAGCTCCTACAATGAGCAGTTCTTC,CATSGWGVSSYNEQFF
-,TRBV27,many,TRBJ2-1,TGTGCCAGCAGTTTAACTGGGTCAGGGTACAATGAGCAGTTCTTC,CASSLTGSGYNEQFF